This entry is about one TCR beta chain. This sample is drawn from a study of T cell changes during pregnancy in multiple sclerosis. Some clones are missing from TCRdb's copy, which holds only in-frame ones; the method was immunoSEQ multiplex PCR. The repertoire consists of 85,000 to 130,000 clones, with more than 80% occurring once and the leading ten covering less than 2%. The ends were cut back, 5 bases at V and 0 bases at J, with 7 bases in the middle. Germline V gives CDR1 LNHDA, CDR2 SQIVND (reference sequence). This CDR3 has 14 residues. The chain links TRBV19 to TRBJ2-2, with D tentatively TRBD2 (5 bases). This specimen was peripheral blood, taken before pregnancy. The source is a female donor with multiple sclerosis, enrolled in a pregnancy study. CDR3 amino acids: CASSRGSNTGELFF. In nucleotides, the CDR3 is TGTGCCAGTAGTCGGGGATCGAACACCGGGGAGCTGTTTTTT.